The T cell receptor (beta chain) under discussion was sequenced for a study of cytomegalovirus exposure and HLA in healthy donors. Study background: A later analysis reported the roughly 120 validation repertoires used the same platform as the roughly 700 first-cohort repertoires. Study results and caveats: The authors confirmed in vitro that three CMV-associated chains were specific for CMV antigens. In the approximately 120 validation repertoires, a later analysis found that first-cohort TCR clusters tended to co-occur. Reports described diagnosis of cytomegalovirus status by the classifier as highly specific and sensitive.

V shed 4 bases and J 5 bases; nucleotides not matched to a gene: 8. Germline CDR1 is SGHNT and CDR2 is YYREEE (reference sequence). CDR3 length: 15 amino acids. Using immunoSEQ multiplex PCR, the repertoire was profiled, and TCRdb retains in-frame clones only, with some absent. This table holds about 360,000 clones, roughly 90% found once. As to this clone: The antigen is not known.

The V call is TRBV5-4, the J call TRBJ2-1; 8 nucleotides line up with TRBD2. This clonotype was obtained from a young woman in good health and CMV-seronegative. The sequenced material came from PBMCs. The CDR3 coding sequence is TGTGCCAGCAGCCCCGGGGGGGTTAACAACAATGAGCAGTTCTTC. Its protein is CASSPGGVNNNEQFF.